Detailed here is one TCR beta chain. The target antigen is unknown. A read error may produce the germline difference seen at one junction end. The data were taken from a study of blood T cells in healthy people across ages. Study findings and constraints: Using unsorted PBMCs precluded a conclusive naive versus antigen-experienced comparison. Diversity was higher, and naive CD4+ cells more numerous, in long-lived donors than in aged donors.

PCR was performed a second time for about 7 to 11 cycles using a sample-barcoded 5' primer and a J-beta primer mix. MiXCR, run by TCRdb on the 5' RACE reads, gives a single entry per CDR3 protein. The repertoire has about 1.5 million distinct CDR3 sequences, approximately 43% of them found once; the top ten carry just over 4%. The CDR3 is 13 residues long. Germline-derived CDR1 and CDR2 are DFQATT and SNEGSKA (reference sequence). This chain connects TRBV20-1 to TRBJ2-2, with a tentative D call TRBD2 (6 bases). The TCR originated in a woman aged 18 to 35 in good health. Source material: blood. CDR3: CRATSPDTGELFF. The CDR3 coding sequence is TGCAGGGCTACTAGCCCTGACACCGGGGAGCTGTTTTTT.